The sequence of this TCR beta chain was determined in a study of T cell responses to AZD1222 COVID-19 vaccine. The CDR3 extends over 16 amino acids. Losses at the gene ends were 7 bases for V and 7 bases for J; bases not matched to a gene: 7. Looked up from germline, CDR1 is SNHLY and CDR2 is FYNNEI. The table came from immunoSEQ multiplex PCR; TCRdb's copy has only in-frame clones and leaves some out. The sample carries over 75,000 clones, 89% recorded once. Sequenced here: peripheral blood, sampled on day 0 of AZD1222 vaccination. The chain uses TRBV2 and TRBJ2-1, with TRBD2 matching over 16 bases. The TCR comes from an adult in good health. CDR3 sequence: CASTGTSGGGRNEQFF. The CDR3 DNA reads as TGTGCCAGCACCGGGACTAGCGGGGGGGGCCGGAATGAGCAGTTCTTC.